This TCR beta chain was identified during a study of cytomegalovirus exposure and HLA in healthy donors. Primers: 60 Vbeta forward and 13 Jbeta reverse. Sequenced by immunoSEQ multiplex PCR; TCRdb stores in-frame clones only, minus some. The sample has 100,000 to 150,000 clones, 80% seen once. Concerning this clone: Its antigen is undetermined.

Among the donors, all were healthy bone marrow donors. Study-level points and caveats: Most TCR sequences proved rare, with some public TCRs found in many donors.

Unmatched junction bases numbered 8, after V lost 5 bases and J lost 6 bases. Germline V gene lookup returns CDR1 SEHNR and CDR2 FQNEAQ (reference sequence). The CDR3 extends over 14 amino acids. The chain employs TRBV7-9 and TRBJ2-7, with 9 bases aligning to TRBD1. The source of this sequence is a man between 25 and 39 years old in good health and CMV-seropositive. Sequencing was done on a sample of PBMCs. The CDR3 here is CASSQGDRAFEQYF. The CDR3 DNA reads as TGTGCCAGCAGCCAGGGGGACAGGGCTTTCGAGCAGTACTTC.